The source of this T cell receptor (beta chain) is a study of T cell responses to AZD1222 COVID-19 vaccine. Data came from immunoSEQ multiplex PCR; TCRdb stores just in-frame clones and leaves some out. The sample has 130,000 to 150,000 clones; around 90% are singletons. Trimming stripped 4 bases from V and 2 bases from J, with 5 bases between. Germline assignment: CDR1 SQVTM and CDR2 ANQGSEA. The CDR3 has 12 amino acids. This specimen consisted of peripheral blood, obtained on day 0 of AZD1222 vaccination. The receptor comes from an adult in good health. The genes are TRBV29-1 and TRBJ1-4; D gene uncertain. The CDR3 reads CSVGGTNEKLFF. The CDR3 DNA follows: TGCAGCGTTGGGGGTACTAATGAAAAACTGTTTTTT.